This entry describes one TCR beta chain. Assay: immunoSEQ multiplex PCR; the TCRdb copy retains only in-frame clones and omits some. The repertoire holds more than 55,000 clones, with around 74% as singletons. This entry comes from a study of blood T cell repertoires in COVID-19. In the study overall: Samples of COVID-19 (acute and convalescent) were obtained from the United States, Italy and Spain.

V lost 6 bases to trimming and J lost 4 bases; unmatched junction nucleotides: 3. CDR1 is SNHLY and CDR2 is FYNNEI in the germline V gene. This CDR3 has 13 amino acids. V and J are TRBV2 and TRBJ1-5; 7 bases line up with TRBD1. The sequencing input was peripheral blood. The sequence was obtained from a woman aged 45 to 65 with active or convalescent COVID-19. This CDR3 reads CASRVTGNQPQHF. The DNA for the CDR3 is TGTGCCAGCAGAGTGACAGGGAATCAGCCCCAGCATTTT. The variable domain in full, completed from reference TRBV2 and TRBJ1-5, reads EPEVTQTPSHQVTQMGQEVILRCVPISNHLYFYWYRQILGQKVEFLVSFYNNEISEKSEIFDDQFSVERPDGSNFTLKIRSTKLEDSAMYFCASRVTGNQPQHFGDGTRLSIL.